The 30 T cell receptor beta chains presented below share a single source sample, sequenced in a study of vaccination and CD4 T cells after COVID-19. For these receptors, no antigen is known. Cultured CD4+ T cell DNA underwent sequencing with the Oncomine TCR Beta short-read assay. Using its own MiXCR run on the PCR reads, TCRdb lists one record per CDR3 protein. The sample holds some 13,000 distinct CDR3 sequences, around 40% seen once. The treatment: approximately 9-day PBMC culture with coronavirus spike peptide pools or control peptides (ViraFEST assay). The sample comprised CD4+ T cells from blood, cultured in vitro. These receptors all come from a human donor who had recovered from COVID-19.

V and J are TRBV5-6 and TRBJ2-3; the D gene is possibly TRBD2 (5 bases). Deletions cut 4 bases from V and 0 bases from J, with 15 bases between. This CDR3 has 16 residues. Germline V lookup: CDR1 SGHDT, CDR2 YYEEEE. For the CDR3, the DNA is TGTGCCAGCAGCACCCCCAAGAAGCGGAGCACAGATACGCAGTATTTT. It translates to CASSTPKKRSTDTQYF.

This chain uses TRBV7-2 with TRBJ2-3; D is unresolved. Germline CDR1 SGHTA, CDR2 FQGNSA. V was cut by 5 bases and J by 6 bases, with 12 bases left in between. The CDR3 is 13 amino acids. CDR3 in DNA: TGTGCCAGCAGCGGGGTGCCCGTTGATACGCAGTATTTT. It is translated as CASSGVPVDTQYF. The full variable domain, in which reference TRBV7-2 and TRBJ2-3 provide the parts outside the CDR3, is GAGVSQSPSNKVTEKGKDVELRCDPISGHTALYWYRQSLGQGLEFLIYFQGNSAPDKSGLPSDRFSAERTGGSVSTLTIQRTQQEDSAVYLCASSGVPVDTQYFGPGTRLTVL.

The chain has TRBV9 and TRBJ2-2; 9 nucleotides agree with TRBD1. The germline gives CDR1 SGDLS, CDR2 YYNGEE. There are 16 residues in the CDR3. V lost 1 base to trimming and J lost 5 bases; unmatched junction nucleotides: 6. CDR3 amino acids: CASSVFWDRETGELFF. The CDR3 bases are TGTGCCAGCAGCGTATTTTGGGACAGGGAAACCGGGGAGCTGTTTTTT.

V is TRBV11-2 and J is TRBJ2-6; 8 bases are shared with TRBD1. V was clipped by 0 bases and J by 3 bases; unmatched bases: 4. In germline, CDR1 is SGHAT, CDR2 FQNNGV. The CDR3 is made up of 17 amino acids. The chain's CDR3 is CASSLDTGGLGANVLTF. Here the CDR3 DNA reads TGTGCCAGCAGCTTAGATACAGGGGGTCTTGGGGCCAACGTCCTGACTTTC.

The chain couples TRBV7-2 to TRBJ1-2, with D perhaps matching TRBD1 (5 bases). Trimming left V 5 bases short and J 8 bases short, with 9 bases between. CDR1 SGHTA and CDR2 FQGNSA come from the germline V gene. The CDR3 has 11 amino acids. The CDR3 region is CASSGGWGYTF. CDR3 in DNA: TGTGCCAGCAGCGGGGGTTGGGGCTACACCTTC.

This clonotype was counted a single time. The chain couples TRBV18 to TRBJ1-2; TRBD1 matches 10 bases. Germline loops: CDR1 KGHSH, CDR2 LQKENI. The CDR3 is 16 residues long. J gave up 4 bases and V 3 bases, and 8 bases lay outside the gene matches. The CDR3 coding sequence is TGTGCCAGCTCACCGACGACAGGGGGCGCTTTCTATGGCTACACCTTC. This gives the protein CASSPTTGGAFYGYTF.

In this sample, this clonotype turned up a few times. CDR3 amino acids: CSGNSGEPYTDTQYF. The DNA of the CDR3 is TGCAGTGGAAATAGCGGGGAGCCATACACAGATACGCAGTATTTT. The rearrangement uses TRBV20-1 and TRBJ2-3, with TRBD2 matching 8 bases. The CDR3 loop spans 15 amino acids. The V segment lost 7 bases and the J segment 2 bases; nucleotides outside the gene matches: 11. Germline V gene lookup returns CDR1 DFQATT and CDR2 SNEGSKA (reference sequence).

There are a few counts of this clonotype. The J gene is TRBJ1-2, the V gene TRBV27; 9 positions agree with TRBD1. The CDR3 loop spans 13 amino acids. Germline assignment: CDR1 MNHEY and CDR2 SMNVEV (reference sequence). Trimming removed 6 bases from V and 3 bases from J; junction bases left unmatched: 2. The CDR3 DNA reads TGTGCCAGCAGCCGGACAGGGGACTATGGCTACACCTTC. Encoded protein: CASSRTGDYGYTF.

The chain recombines TRBV12-5 with TRBJ1-1; no reliable D call. The CDR3 is 12 residues long. With 6 bases removed from V and 0 bases from J, the gap between germline ends came to 5 bases. The germline V gene has CDR1 LGHNT and CDR2 FRNRAP. The CDR3: CASGGVNTEAFF. DNA of the CDR3: TGTGCTAGTGGCGGGGTGAACACTGAAGCTTTCTTT.

For the CDR3, the DNA is TGTGCCAGCAGTTTTAACACCGGGGAGCTGTTTTTT. It yields the protein CASSFNTGELFF. The chain carries TRBV6-5 and TRBJ2-2; D remains unclear. Trimming cost V 4 bases and J 2 bases, with 2 bases left between them. The CDR3 covers 12 residues. Germline values: CDR1 MNHEY, CDR2 SVGAGI.

The chain carries TRBV12-3 or TRBV12-4 and TRBJ2-2; 10 positions agree with TRBD1. The CDR3 spans 15 residues. J lost 7 bases, V lost 3 bases, and 5 bases had no gene match. The DNA of the CDR3 is TGTGCCAGCAGTTTCCGCGGACAGGGGGGCGGGGAGCTGTTTTTT. It codes for CASSFRGQGGGELFF.

This clonotype was counted a few times. The V call is TRBV20-1, the J call TRBJ1-2, with TRBD1 identical over 7 bases. This CDR3 has 15 amino acids. Germline CDR1 is DFQATT and CDR2 is SNEGSKA (reference sequence). Trimming took 0 bases from V and 1 from J; bases not matched to a gene: 5. The CDR3 loop reads CSARDYTGVNYGYTF. The DNA of the CDR3 is TGCAGTGCTAGAGACTATACAGGGGTTAACTATGGCTACACCTTC.

The gene calls are TRBV6-1 and TRBJ1-2; 9 bases are shared with TRBD1. Per germline, CDR1 MNHNS and CDR2 SASEGT. The CDR3 sequence is 14 residues long. V lost 6 bases to trimming and J lost 4 bases; unmatched junction nucleotides: 6. CDR3 in DNA: TGTGCCAGCAGGCGGGACAGGGATACCTATGGCTACACCTTC. The encoded protein is CASRRDRDTYGYTF.

The chain carries TRBV3-1 and TRBJ2-5; 7 bases line up with TRBD2. With V trimmed by 4 bases and J by 1 base, 3 bases remained unmatched. This CDR3 spans 14 amino acids. Germline V gene sequence: CDR1 LGHDT, CDR2 YNNKEL (reference sequence). The CDR3 nucleotides read TGTGCCAGCAGCCCCCCGGGGGGCCAAGAGACCCAGTACTTC. Its protein is CASSPPGGQETQYF.

V usage is TRBV4-1 and J usage is TRBJ2-1; 9 bases align to TRBD1. The length of the CDR3 is 17 residues. The V gene end was trimmed by 3 bases and the J gene end by 7 bases; junction bases not matched to a gene: 13. The germline V gene encodes CDR1 MGHRA and CDR2 YSYEKL. The CDR3 protein is CASSHSPGTGYTNEQFF. The DNA for the CDR3 is TGCGCCAGCAGCCATTCCCCCGGGACAGGGTATACGAATGAGCAGTTCTTC.

This sequence joins TRBV11-3 and TRBJ1-1; D gene ambiguous. The CDR3 is made up of 13 amino acids. CDR1 and CDR2 from the germline V gene are SGHNT and YENEEA. V lost 5 bases, J lost 7 bases, and 14 bases lay in between. This CDR3 is CASSPNLDDEAFF. DNA of the CDR3: TGTGCCAGCAGCCCTAACCTTGACGATGAAGCTTTCTTT. The entire variable domain, with the rest obtained from reference TRBV11-3 and TRBJ1-1, is as follows: EAGVVQSPRYKIIEKKQPVAFWCNPISGHNTLYWYLQNLGQGPELLIRYENEEAVDDSQLPKDRFSAERLKGVDSTLKIQPAELGDSAVYLCASSPNLDDEAFFGQGTRLTVV.

There are a few counts of this clonotype. The chain couples TRBV19 to TRBJ2-3, with no clear D. Germline lookup yields CDR1 LNHDA and CDR2 SQIVND (reference sequence). The CDR3 is 16 residues long. CDR3 loop: CASSDGSLVGTDTQYF. Written as DNA, the CDR3 is TGTGCTTCCTCGGACGGTTCCTTGGTAGGCACAGATACGCAGTATTTT.

Only a few counts were recorded for this clonotype. The gene calls are TRBV6-5 and TRBJ1-4, with 7 bases matching TRBD1. The J segment lost 7 bases and the V segment lost 2 bases, leaving 13 bases of the junction unmatched. This CDR3 comprises 17 residues. In germline, CDR1 is MNHEY, CDR2 SVGAGI. This CDR3 is CASSYQIQGGGGEKLFF. The DNA for the CDR3 is TGTGCCAGCAGTTACCAGATACAAGGGGGCGGTGGTGAAAAACTGTTTTTT.

This clonotype was found a few times. This chain uses TRBV12-3 or TRBV12-4 with TRBJ1-5; 9 nucleotides align to TRBD1. After removal of 3 bases from V and 5 bases from J, the junction contained 5 bases not matched to a gene. This CDR3 region has 15 residues. The CDR3: CASSLGQGSYQPQHF. CDR3 nucleotides: TGTGCCAGCAGTTTGGGACAGGGTAGTTATCAGCCCCAGCATTTT.

The chain is built from TRBV27 and TRBJ2-7; 9 bases agree with TRBD1. The CDR3 contains 14 residues. V gave up 5 bases and J gave up 1 base; unmatched junction bases: 3. Per the germline V gene, CDR1 is MNHEY and CDR2 is SMNVEV (reference sequence). CDR3 coding DNA: TGTGCCAGCAGTAAACAGGGGGCTTCCTACGAGCAGTACTTC. As protein: CASSKQGASYEQYF.

The V gene is TRBV5-1, the J gene TRBJ2-7, with 8 bases aligning to TRBD1. V lost 0 bases and J lost 2; bases outside the gene matches: 4. The CDR3 covers 15 residues. Germline V gene lookup returns CDR1 SGHRS and CDR2 YFSETQ. CDR3 protein: CASSLASGGAYEQYF. CDR3 sequence (DNA): TGCGCCAGCAGCTTGGCCTCAGGGGGCGCCTACGAGCAGTACTTC.

V and J are TRBV10-2 and TRBJ2-1; 7 positions agree with TRBD2. The CDR3 runs to 13 residues. Unmatched junction bases numbered 6, after V lost 6 bases and J lost 7 bases. CDR1 is WSHSY, CDR2 SAAADI, per germline. The chain's CDR3 is CASRGLVLNEQFF. In DNA, the CDR3 is TGCGCCAGCAGAGGACTAGTGTTAAATGAGCAGTTCTTC.

The chain couples TRBV12-5 to TRBJ1-3; tentatively, D is TRBD1 (5 bases). The CDR3 has 13 residues. Germline CDR1 reads LGHNT; CDR2 reads FRNRAP. Trimming took off 2 bases at V and 6 bases at J, with 8 bases between the two ends. The CDR3 DNA sequence: TGTGCTAGTGGTTTGCAGGGTGCAAACACCATATATTTT. It is translated as CASGLQGANTIYF. Looking up the rest from reference TRBV12-5 and TRBJ1-3 gives the full variable domain: DARVTQTPRHKVTEMGQEVTMRCQPILGHNTVFWYRQTMMQGLELLAYFRNRAPLDDSGMPKDRFSAEMPDATLATLKIQPSEPRDSAVYFCASGLQGANTIYFGEGSWLTVV.

This clonotype showed up just a few times. The rearrangement uses TRBV20-1 and TRBJ1-2, with D perhaps TRBD1 (6 bases). The CDR3 has 13 amino acids. Germline CDR1 is DFQATT and CDR2 is SNEGSKA (reference sequence). Deletions cut 6 bases from V and 6 bases from J, with 17 bases between. The DNA of the CDR3 is TGCAGTGCGCCTTCAGGGGTTGGGGATGGCTACACCTTC. It translates to CSAPSGVGDGYTF.

The gene calls are TRBV7-9 and TRBJ1-1; TRBD1 might be the D (5 bases). In germline, CDR1 is SEHNR, CDR2 FQNEAQ (reference sequence). The CDR3 covers 12 residues. V lost 1 base and J lost 8, with 8 bases in between. In DNA form, the CDR3 reads TGTGCCAGCAGCTTAGTAGGACAAGAAGCTTTCTTT. Encoded protein: CASSLVGQEAFF.

This chain joins TRBV2 and TRBJ2-5; D remains ambiguous. The CDR3 runs to 12 residues. The V and J ends lost 1 base and 4 bases respectively, with 4 bases between them. Germline V gene lookup returns CDR1 SNHLY and CDR2 FYNNEI. The CDR3 DNA reads TGTGCCAGCAGTGAAGGGGGAGAGACCCAGTACTTC. Its translation: CASSEGGETQYF.

V and J are TRBV11-2 and TRBJ1-1; possibly TRBD1 for D (5 bases). The CDR3 contains 11 residues. The V end lost 5 bases, the J end lost 7 bases, and 8 bases lay between the germline ends. Germline V gene lookup returns CDR1 SGHAT and CDR2 FQNNGV. The CDR3 DNA reads TGTGCCAGCAGCAACAGGTATGAAGCTTTCTTT. It encodes CASSNRYEAFF.

The table lists this clonotype with a few counts. The chain employs TRBV30 and TRBJ1-5, with 8 bases that match TRBD1. Germline CDR1 is GTSNPN and CDR2 is SVGIG (reference sequence). The J segment lost 0 bases and the V segment lost 0 bases, leaving 4 bases of the junction unmatched. The CDR3 length is 16 residues. This CDR3 reads CAWSVGQGYSNQPQHF. The CDR3 DNA reads as TGTGCCTGGAGTGTAGGACAGGGTTATAGCAATCAGCCCCAGCATTTT.

This clonotype qualifies as large. The chain links TRBV19 to TRBJ2-7, with TRBD1 identical over 9 bases. The germline V gene has CDR1 LNHDA and CDR2 SQIVND (reference sequence). The CDR3 loop spans 15 amino acids. J gave up 3 bases and V 8 bases, and 11 bases lay outside the gene matches. CDR3 sequence reads: CASANRDRAIYEQYF. CDR3 DNA: TGTGCCAGTGCAAACCGGGACAGGGCTATCTACGAGCAGTACTTC.

This clonotype occurred a few times. The CDR3 sequence is CASSWRGTSGTEAFF. In DNA, the CDR3 is TGTGCCAGCAGTTGGAGGGGGACAAGCGGGACTGAAGCTTTCTTT. The chain employs TRBV12-3 or TRBV12-4 and TRBJ1-1; the D gene is possibly TRBD1 (6 bases). Trimming cost V 4 bases and J 5 bases, with 17 bases left between them. This CDR3 is built from 15 residues.